This T cell receptor beta chain was captured in a study of cytomegalovirus exposure and HLA in healthy donors. Whole-study findings and limits: The authors enumerated 150 to 200 TCR beta chains as linked to cytomegalovirus. Rare TCR sequences dominated, though some public TCRs recurred in many donors.

Separation from the roughly 680-subject first cohort characterized the approximately 120-subject validation cohort, to which the donors belonged. Using immunoSEQ multiplex PCR, the repertoire was profiled, and TCRdb retains in-frame clones only, with some absent. Here the sample spans roughly 56,000 clones, just over 90% being singletons. The CDR3 covers 13 residues. Trimming removed 7 bases from V and 4 bases from J; junction bases left unmatched: 6. From germline, CDR1 is MNHNS and CDR2 SASEGT. With regard to this clone: Its target is unknown.

This sequence joins TRBV6-1 and TRBJ1-2; 7 bases are shared with TRBD1. Source material: PBMCs. The sequence was obtained from a man between 18 and 35 years old in good health and CMV-seronegative. The CDR3 protein is CASKGAPGYGYTF. The CDR3 DNA reads as TGTGCCAGCAAGGGGGCGCCGGGCTATGGCTACACCTTC.